This TCR beta chain is from a study of blood T cell repertoires in COVID-19 (dated by TCRdb to 2020 to 2021). Study-wide context: Collaborator samples came from the United States, Italy and Spain and covered acute and convalescent phases of COVID-19. The material from the prospective study consisted of cDNA or gDNA derived from T cells, B-cell-depleted T cells, or PBMCs. The dataset comprised deeply sampled blood TCRbeta repertoires from subjects exposed to, actively infected with, or recovered from COVID-19. The repertoires were released in a freely available public database intended as a resource for research on the immune response to SARS-CoV-2. The samples were drawn from the first 160 participants of the ongoing ImmuneRACE study and from under 1,500 subjects provided by 6 global collaborators. A de-identified subject ID, COVID-19 status, age in years and sex were almost always included in the sample metadata. Where available, HLA class I and class II types were taken from metadata supplied by the sample provider and were not determined by assay-based typing. Study-wide findings and limitations: Clinical and demographic metadata were provided uncurated, with the amount varying by source and participant.

The V and J ends are trimmed by 6 bases and 2 bases, leaving 19 bases between them. CDR1 and CDR2 were assigned from the germline V gene as SNHLY and FYNNEI. Taken from cysteine to phenylalanine, the CDR3 has 16 residues. Only the CDR3 region is kept as DNA, spanning 48 bases read in frame from base 1. TCRbeta CDR3 regions were amplified from genomic DNA using the immunoSEQ Assay, a bias-controlled multiplex PCR. Concerning the study's data processing: Nucleated cell counts per sample were estimated from amplification of reference gene primers within the assay. Sequence reads were collapsed and filtered to measure the absolute abundance of every unique TCRbeta CDR3 rearrangement. For each sample, productive Simpson clonality was calculated by taking the square root of Simpson's diversity index across productive rearrangements. TCRdb's version of the immuneACCESS table is confined to in-frame rearrangements and falls short of the full clone set. An unresolved V gene accounts for under half of the shortfall where checked; the remainder is of unknown origin. V, J and clone size are those of that table, while D and trimming were read from the DNA. Recorded for this sample are some 86,000 clones; around 85% of them occurred a single time. The biggest ten clones account for roughly 15% of the sample.

This clone was counted between two and nine times. Its antigen is unknown. Per-nucleotide qualities are absent, and no much larger clonotype sits a single base away. Whole blood was collected in K2EDTA tubes by collaborating institutions according to the institutions' own protocols. Collaborator samples were shipped for TCRbeta analysis as frozen whole blood, isolated PBMCs, or DNA extracted from either sample type. The sequence derives from a woman between 65 and 79 years old with acute or convalescent COVID-19. This chain joins TRBV2 to TRBJ1-2; there is no confident call for the D gene. Sequencing used peripheral blood. For the CDR3, the sequence is CASSPAGWTANYGYTF. The DNA sequence is as follows: TGTGCCAGCAGCCCAGCGGGTTGGACGGCGAACTATGGCTACACCTTC. The full variable domain, with segments outside the CDR3 supplied by the reference TRBV2 and TRBJ1-2 proteins, appears as EPEVTQTPSHQVTQMGQEVILRCVPISNHLYFYWYRQILGQKVEFLVSFYNNEISEKSEIFDDQFSVERPDGSNFTLKIRSTKLEDSAMYFCASSPAGWTANYGYTFGSGTRLTVV.